This entry is about one TCR beta chain. This clonotype was counted many times. The clone's antigen remains unknown. Base qualities are not recorded, but no much larger clone differs from it by a single base. Reading the germline V gene gives CDR1 SQVTM and CDR2 ANQGSEA. V is cut by 2 bases and J by 3 bases, and the space between the germline ends is 8 bases. The CDR3 has 14 amino acids, counting the end cysteine and phenylalanine. Just the 42-base CDR3 DNA is kept, in frame starting at base 1. The data are from a study of blood T cells in healthy people across ages (dated by TCRdb to between 2015 and 2017). Background on the whole study: In model experiments, template switching captured roughly one uniquely barcoded TCR beta cDNA molecule for every two T cells. The study measured age-related changes in TCR beta repertoire diversity using deep sequencing normalized with unique cDNA molecular identifiers. The donors were divided into four age groups: young (average about 16 years), middle-aged (about 39), aged (approximately 62) and long-lived (roughly 82). To avoid experimental bias, donors of different ages were distributed randomly across sequencing lanes. The study analyzed two additional independent replicas of 1 million unique cDNA reads from the same blood draw for two donors, one aged 18 to 29 and one aged 80 or older. Overall results and qualifications from the work: The CMV infection status of donors was not known, potentially confounding age-related changes in expanded clonotypes. Estimates of total diversity based on one million sequenced T cells were regarded as lower bounds and as underestimates. Bulk unsorted PBMC profiling prevented conclusive comparison of naive and antigen-experienced compartments. Compared with the aged group, more naive CD4+ T cells, fewer expanded clones and increased TCR diversity were shown by the long-lived group, suggesting age selection. Observed TCR beta diversity correlated strongly with the percentage of naive T cells measured by flow cytometry. Observed TCR beta diversity per million T cells fell roughly linearly with age, and a significant reduction was already apparent by age around 44.

The donors were 40 or so Caucasian individuals from Russia, aged roughly 6 to 90 years, who were systemically healthy. Each donor gave ten milliliters of peripheral blood, drawn into EDTA-treated Vacutainer tubes. PBMCs were isolated by Ficoll-Paque density-gradient centrifugation, with at least 6 million obtained per sample. Trizol reagent was used to extract total RNA from PBMCs, with at least 5 micrograms per sample. For every donor, an aliquot of PBMCs went through flow cytometry to measure the percentages of naive CD45RAhigh/CD27high T cells. The method behind the library was 5' RACE. Sequencer: Illumina HiSeq 2500. The second PCR ran for roughly 7 to 11 cycles and used a J-beta primer mix along with a sample-barcoded 5' primer. Each TCR beta cDNA molecule received a unique molecular identifier from a template-switch 5' adaptor carrying 12 random nucleotides. Each sample yielded at least 2.5 million CDR3-containing paired-end reads. All of the RNA was converted into first-strand cDNA using the Mint cDNA synthesis kit, with a TRBC-specific oligonucleotide serving as the primer. All cDNA was treated with uracil-DNA glycosylase and then went through a first 18-cycle PCR with the universal primers M1SS and BC2_uni_R. Regarding the original processing steps: Each sample was normalized by randomly selecting 1 million high-quality reads, each carrying a distinct molecular identifier. Reads with shared molecular identifiers were discarded instead of being binned into consensus sequences. CDR3 identification, clonotype clustering and error correction used MiTCR with a Q25 quality threshold and the strictest error-elimination algorithm. A nonparametric unseen species model with Euler transformation was used to estimate a lower bound on total TCR beta diversity. TCRdb trimmed public reads at Q25 via fastp, called clones via MiXCR and kept in-frame beta chains. Entries are consolidated by CDR3 protein sequence, retaining the most common genes and DNA. It is TCRdb's table, rather than the study itself, that gives the V and J calls and clone size. This sample lists 650,000 to 900,000 distinct CDR3 sequences; approximately 65% were detected once. 28% of the sample comes from the top ten.

This clonotype originated in a man aged 25-45 years in good health. Sequencing used blood. Recombination connected TRBV29-1 to TRBJ2-6; the D region possibly corresponds to TRBD1 (5 bases align). The sequenced DNA: TGCAGCGTTGAACCACAGGTTGGGGCCAACGTCCTGACTTTC. Its protein reads: CSVEPQVGANVLTF.